This TCR beta chain is drawn from a study of blood T cell repertoires in COVID-19 (TCRdb year 2020). Background on the whole study: Samples covering the acute and convalescent phases of COVID-19 were provided by collaborators in the United States, Italy and Spain. The repertoires were released in a freely available public database intended as a resource for research on the immune response to SARS-CoV-2. Sample metadata almost always included a de-identified subject ID, COVID-19 status, age in years and sex. The material from the prospective study consisted of cDNA or gDNA derived from T cells, B-cell-depleted T cells, or PBMCs. Where available, HLA class I and class II types were obtained from metadata supplied by the sample provider rather than from assay-based typing. Deeply sampled blood TCRbeta repertoires from subjects exposed to, actively infected with, or recovered from COVID-19 were included in the dataset. The samples were drawn from the first 160 participants of the ongoing ImmuneRACE study and from 1,254 subjects provided by 6 global collaborators. Overall results and qualifications from the work: The amount of clinical and demographic metadata varied by source and participant and was provided uncurated.

The collaborating institutions used their own protocols to collect whole blood in K2EDTA tubes. Collaborator samples were shipped for TCRbeta analysis as frozen whole blood, isolated PBMCs, or DNA extracted from either sample type. Worth noting for this clone: The antigen it binds to is not known. One base away there is no much larger clone; base qualities are not given.

TCRbeta CDR3 regions were amplified from genomic DNA by means of the immunoSEQ Assay, a bias-controlled multiplex PCR. In the source study's methods: The number of nucleated cells in each sample was estimated by amplification of reference gene primers within the assay. Sequence reads were collapsed and filtered to measure the absolute abundance of every unique TCRbeta CDR3 rearrangement. Productive Simpson clonality was computed per sample as the square root of Simpson's diversity index over productive rearrangements. TCRdb obtained this table from immuneACCESS and retained in-frame rearrangements with V and J assigned. These tables miss some clones; where compared with another copy, unresolved V genes account for less than half of the shortfall, and the remainder is unexplained. The D gene and trimming were derived from the DNA, and the V and J assignments and clone size from that table. This sample comprises tens of thousands of clones, roughly 90% of them detected only once. The biggest ten clones account for 1% to 1.5% of the sample.

V lost 8 bases and J lost 7 bases; the stretch between them is 16 bases long. Counted from cysteine to phenylalanine, this CDR3 has 12 amino acids. The read is trimmed to its CDR3 DNA, 36 bases read in frame from base 1. As encoded in the germline V gene, CDR1 is SQVTM while CDR2 is ANQGSEA. This clonotype originated in a woman aged 55-69 years with acute or convalescent COVID-19. The sample comprised peripheral blood. The chain couples TRBV29-1 to TRBJ2-3; TRBD1 might be the D gene, on 6 matching bases. The CDR3 protein is CSQQGVGYTQYF. The DNA sequence follows: TGCAGCCAACAGGGAGTCGGATATACGCAGTATTTT.